The clone carrying this TCR beta chain was detected a few times. TCRdb re-analysed the PCR reads in MiXCR, keeping a single row per CDR3 protein. Altogether 460,000 or so distinct CDR3 sequences are present, 25% being singletons, with the ten largest covering about 0.75%. This sample was included in a study of molecular identifiers for immune sequencing clone quantification. Trimming at V came to 4 bases and at J to 5 bases, leaving 6 bases not matched to a gene. This CDR3 has 15 amino acids. CDR1 is LGHNA, CDR2 YNFKEQ, per germline. Sequencing used naive CD8+ T cells from blood, with Jurkat cell RNA spiked in. Subset noted: FACS-sorted CD8+CD4-CCR7+CD45RA+ naive T cells. The TCR was taken from a human donor in good health. Some libraries in this study had Jurkat cell RNA spiked in. The V gene is TRBV4-2, the J gene TRBJ2-7; TRBD2 matches 12 bases. The CDR3: CASSPLAGGPDEQYF. The CDR3 coding sequence is TGTGCCAGCAGCCCCCTAGCGGGAGGGCCGGACGAGCAGTACTTC.